This T cell receptor (beta chain) was profiled in a study of T cell responses to AZD1222 COVID-19 vaccine (dated by TCRdb to 2020 to 2022). General notes on the study: TCR sequencing covered more than 230 trial participants: around 210 given two doses of AZD1222 and about 26 given two doses of MenACWY control vaccine. Trial participants were enrolled by age into subgroups of 18-55, 56-69 and 70-plus years, and about 150, 27 and 61 TCR-sequenced participants, respectively, were included in these subgroups.

Taken from the germline V gene, the CDR1 and CDR2 loops are KGHSH and LQKENI. Trimming removed 5 bases from V and 4 bases from J, leaving 18 bases between the germline ends. The CDR3 holds 16 amino acids from the cysteine to the phenylalanine. Solely the CDR3 DNA is kept, with 48 bases framed from the first base. The CDR3 regions of human TCRbeta chains were analyzed by immunosequencing. The authors' pipeline ran thus. TCRs in the repertoires were matched against a reference library of SARS-CoV-2-specific TCRs that had been generated with the MIRA antigen-specificity platform. Breadth was defined as the fraction of unique TCRs that were SARS-CoV-2-associated, and depth was defined as the fraction of total T cells that were SARS-CoV-2-associated. Each spike-specific TCR was assigned to its reactive spike region and to a CD4 or CD8 class using the MIRA data. Log10-transformed breadth and depth values were compared by one-way ANOVA with Sidak's multiple comparisons tests. In its TCRdb copy, this immuneACCESS table keeps in-frame sequences only and misses some clones. Where compared with another copy, unresolved V genes explain less than half of these, and the others have no known cause. The V and J calls and clone size are taken from that table; D and trimming were inferred from the DNA. Present in this sample are 150,000 to 200,000 clones, 80% to 95% of which were seen just once. 1% to 1.5% of the sample is held by the ten biggest clonotypes.

What the authors observed across the whole study: Participants were mostly white British, with more females than males. The authors suggested clonal diversity may have been underestimated. The 56-69-year group was small, and its depth increase did not reach significance, likely because of low power. No day 14 peak-response samples were available, so repertoires were characterized only after the peak T cell response. Only five to seven AZD1222 recipients were SARS-CoV-2 seropositive at baseline, limiting conclusions about previously exposed vaccinees. The whole spike protein was spanned by vaccine-associated CD4 TCRs, and dominant responses were seen in regions 160-218 and 743-854. Spike-specific TCR breadth and depth rose significantly after two AZD1222 doses compared with day 0 and with MenACWY recipients. Reportedly, close to half of the unique spike-specific TCRs recognized epitopes lying outside the regions that are mutated in the B.1.351 and B.1.1.7 variants.

This clone has only one observation. Its antigen is currently not known. No per-base quality is available; no much larger clone lies one base away. This specimen's time point label, interpreted: about 28 days (+/-7) after the second vaccine dose. AZD1222 recipients with second doses at about 4 weeks or about 12 weeks were pooled, because spike-specific TCR depth and breadth did not differ between schedules. Vaccinee samples were obtained from the UK trials COV001 and COV002, which included a single-blind randomized controlled phase 2/3 trial of AZD1222 (ChAdOx1 nCoV-19) in healthy adults. For TCRbeta chain sequencing, PBMC samples from trial participants were taken at day 0 and at day 28 after the second dose.

In this chain, TRBV18 is recombined with TRBJ1-5, with a tentative D gene TRBD1 over 5 matching bases. The receptor was derived from an adult who received the AZD1222 COVID-19 vaccine. The specimen comprised peripheral blood, sampled 28 days after the second AZD1222 dose. The DNA sequence reads TGTGCCAGCTCAATAATCCCGGAAGACAGTAATCAGCCCCAGCATTTT. Its coded protein is CASSIIPEDSNQPQHF.